The 7 T cell receptor beta chains below were found in one sample sequenced in a study of breast tumors, draining lymph nodes, adjacent tissues. From the multiplex PCR reads, TCRdb called clonotypes with MiXCR, one entry per CDR3 protein. This sample yields tens of thousands of distinct CDR3 sequences, of which roughly 36% are seen a single time; roughly 10% belongs to the top ten. Sequenced input: breast tumor tissue. The receptor source for this set is a female donor with breast cancer. Some clones in this sample may be carry-over from other donors' samples.

V and J are TRBV5-6 and TRBJ2-3; 8 bases agree with TRBD2. The DNA end is more similar to TRBJ2-5, so the J call may be wrong. Germline V gives CDR1 SGHDT, CDR2 YYEEEE. This CDR3 contains 14 residues. CDR3 DNA: TGTGCCAGCAGCTTAGCGGGAGAAGTTGAGACCCAGTACTTC. Protein product: CASSLAGEVETQYF.

This clonotype was seen ten or more times. The chain carries TRBV5-8 and TRBJ2-6; D is perhaps TRBD2 (6 bases). Trimming removed 1 base at V and 2 bases at J, with 10 bases between. Per germline, CDR1 SGHTS and CDR2 YDEGEE. The CDR3 is 16 residues long. The CDR3 is CASSLPRGPGANVLTF. CDR3 DNA sequence: TGTGCCAGCAGCTTGCCGCGGGGTCCTGGGGCCAACGTCCTGACTTTC.

V gene TRBV27 combines with J gene TRBJ2-6; no clear D. The CDR3 covers 14 residues. The germline CDR1 and CDR2 sequences are MNHEY and SMNVEV (reference sequence). The V gene lost 8 bases and the J gene lost 4 bases, with 12 bases spanning the gap. This CDR3 is CASGPRAGANVLTF. The CDR3 DNA reads as TGTGCCAGCGGGCCAAGGGCCGGGGCCAACGTCCTGACTTTC.

In its sample, this clonotype is medium-sized. The chain employs TRBV14 and TRBJ2-7, with 15 bases aligning to TRBD2. Germline V lookup: CDR1 SGHDN, CDR2 FVKESK. This CDR3 region has 15 residues. The J segment lost 9 bases and the V segment lost 3 bases, leaving 6 bases of the junction unmatched. The CDR3 is CASSQGLAGGRLQYF. The CDR3 DNA reads TGTGCCAGCAGCCAGGGACTAGCGGGAGGTCGTTTGCAGTACTTC. The full variable domain, in which reference TRBV14 and TRBJ2-7 provide the parts outside the CDR3, is EAGVTQFPSHSVIEKGQTVTLRCDPISGHDNLYWYRRVMGKEIKFLLHFVKESKQDESGMPNNRFLAERTGGTYSTLKVQPAELEDSGVYFCASSQGLAGGRLQYFGPGTRLTVT.

This clonotype was counted many times. The V and J genes are TRBV7-6 and TRBJ2-7; 9 bases are a match to TRBD1. Germline-derived CDR1 and CDR2 are SGHVS and FNYEAQ. The V and J ends lost 4 bases and 2 bases, in that order; junction bases with no gene match: 6. This CDR3 spans 15 amino acids. The CDR3 sequence: CASSSGRDRAYEQYF. In DNA form, the CDR3 reads TGTGCCAGCAGCTCGGGCCGGGACAGGGCCTACGAGCAGTACTTC.

V usage is TRBV9 and J usage is TRBJ1-3, with a weak D call TRBD1 (6 bases). The germline V and J ends were trimmed by 4 bases and 0 bases, with 14 bases remaining between them. The V gene's germline CDR1 is SGDLS and CDR2 YYNGEE. There are 16 residues in the CDR3. The CDR3 loop is CASSPTRTASGNTIYF. CDR3 DNA sequence: TGTGCCAGCAGCCCTACTCGGACAGCCTCTGGAAACACCATATATTTT. Full variable domain (outside the CDR3, taken from reference TRBV9 and TRBJ1-3): DSGVTQTPKHLITATGQRVTLRCSPRSGDLSVYWYQQSLDQGLQFLIQYYNGEERAKGNILERFSAQQFPDLHSELNLSSLELGDSALYFCASSPTRTASGNTIYFGEGSWLTVV.

There are many counts of this clonotype. The V gene is TRBV7-2, the J gene TRBJ2-5, with 12 positions matching TRBD2. From germline, CDR1 is SGHTA and CDR2 FQGNSA. V dropped 5 bases and J dropped 2; count of bases not matched to a gene: 3. The CDR3 extends over 15 amino acids. CDR3 residues: CASSQTSGRQETQYF. In DNA, the CDR3 is TGTGCCAGCAGCCAGACTAGCGGGAGACAAGAGACCCAGTACTTC.